The rows below give T cell receptor beta chains drawn from one sample of a study of vaccination and CD4 T cells after COVID-19. TCRdb recomputed calls from the PCR reads with MiXCR, one row per CDR3 protein. This table holds some 7,700 distinct CDR3 sequences, over 20% found once. The antigens these receptors bind are not known. Sequenced material: CD4+ T cells from blood, cultured in vitro, taken after SARS-CoV-2 vaccination. The receptors originated from a human donor who had recovered from COVID-19. Each CDR3 is given with its conserved first and last residue.

J gene	V gene	CDR3 protein
TRBJ2-3	TRBV5-4	CASSYVPRTDTQYF
TRBJ2-3	TRBV20-1	CSARDGSGSRADTQYF
TRBJ2-1	TRBV10-1	CASSVAGALGNEQFF
TRBJ2-7	TRBV11-3	CASSVTSGGSYEQYF
TRBJ2-1	TRBV28	CASSLPPRDEQFF
TRBJ2-7	TRBV27	CASSENRVEQYF
TRBJ2-1	TRBV6-2/TRBV6-3	CASSGQAPEGEQFF
TRBJ2-2	TRBV20-1	CSASLGLAITGELFF
TRBJ1-2	TRBV5-4	CASTPAWGTTYGYTF
TRBJ1-1	TRBV20-1	CSAWNRDHTEAFF
TRBJ2-1	TRBV19	CASNGGLIYNEQFF
TRBJ2-3	TRBV10-3	CAISETQVTDTQYF
TRBJ2-1	TRBV6-1	CASRSGTASSYNEQFF
TRBJ1-5	TRBV27	CASSSLIAGGYNQPQHF
TRBJ2-6	TRBV5-1	CASRPGSGANVLTF
TRBJ2-3	TRBV20-1	CSAPSGGSSTDTQYF